This T cell receptor beta chain is drawn from a study of regulatory T cells in long-lasting Graves disease. Time point meaning: newly diagnosed GD, antithyroid drugs for less than 3 months. The authors made the TCR library using RNA they extracted from PBMCs. About this clonotype itself: A read error is likely here: a far larger clone is one base away.

Building of the TCR beta libraries involved iRepertoire HTBI primers and Arm-PCR of CDR3 regions. MiXCR was run by TCRdb on the multiplex PCR reads, yielding one entry per CDR3 protein. Among about 440,000 distinct CDR3 sequences, less than 20% were seen once, and the ten largest hold around 10%. The CDR3 extends over 16 amino acids. Germline assignment: CDR1 SEHNR and CDR2 FQNEAQ (reference sequence). V was pared by 5 bases and J by 0 bases, with 17 bases between. These data also featured in a second study, about T cells in Graves' hyperthyroidism and ophthalmopathy.

The V gene is TRBV7-9, the J gene TRBJ2-7; no firm D call. This sample comprised peripheral blood mononuclear cells (PBMCs), obtained at new diagnosis, from a patient treated with antithyroid drugs. The receptor was derived from a woman in her twenties or thirties with Graves disease. In nucleotides, the CDR3 is TGTGCCAGCAGCCCCTGGGTCTATCCCCTCTCCTACGAGCAGTACTTC. It codes for CASSPWVYPLSYEQYF.